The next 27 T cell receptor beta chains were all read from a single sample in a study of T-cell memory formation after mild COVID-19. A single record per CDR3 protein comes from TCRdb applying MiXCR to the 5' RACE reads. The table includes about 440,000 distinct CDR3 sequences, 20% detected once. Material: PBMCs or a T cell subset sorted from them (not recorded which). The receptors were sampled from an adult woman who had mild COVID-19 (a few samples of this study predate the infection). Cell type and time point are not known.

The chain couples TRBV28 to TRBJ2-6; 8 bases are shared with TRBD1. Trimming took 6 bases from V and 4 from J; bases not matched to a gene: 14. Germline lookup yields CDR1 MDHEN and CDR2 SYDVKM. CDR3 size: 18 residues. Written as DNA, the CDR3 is TGTGCCAGCAGCGCGGGACAGGCCTACTTCGGCGGGGCCAACGTCCTGACTTTC. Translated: CASSAGQAYFGGANVLTF.

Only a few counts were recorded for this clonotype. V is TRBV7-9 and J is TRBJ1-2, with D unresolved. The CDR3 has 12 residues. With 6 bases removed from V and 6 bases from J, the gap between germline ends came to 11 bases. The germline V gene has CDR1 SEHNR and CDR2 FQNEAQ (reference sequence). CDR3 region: CASSRRSNGYTF. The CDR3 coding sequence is TGTGCCAGCAGTCGACGGAGCAATGGCTACACCTTC.

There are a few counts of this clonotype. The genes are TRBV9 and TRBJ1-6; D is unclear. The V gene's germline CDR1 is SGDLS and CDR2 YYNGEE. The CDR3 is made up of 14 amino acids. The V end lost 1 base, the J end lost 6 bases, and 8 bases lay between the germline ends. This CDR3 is CASSVSDINSPLHF. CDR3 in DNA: TGTGCCAGCAGCGTATCGGATATTAATTCACCCCTCCACTTT.

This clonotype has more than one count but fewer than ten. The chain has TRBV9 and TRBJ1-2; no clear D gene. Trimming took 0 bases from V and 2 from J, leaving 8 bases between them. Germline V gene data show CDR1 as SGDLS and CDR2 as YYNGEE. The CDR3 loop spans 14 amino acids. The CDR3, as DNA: TGTGCCAGCAGCGTAGGAGTAGGGAACTATGGCTACACCTTC. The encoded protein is CASSVGVGNYGYTF.

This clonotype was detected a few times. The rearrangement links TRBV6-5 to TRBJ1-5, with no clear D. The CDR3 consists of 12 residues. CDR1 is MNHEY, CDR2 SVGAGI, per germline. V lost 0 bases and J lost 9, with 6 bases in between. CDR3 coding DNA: TGTGCCAGCAGTTACTCGGAGGGGCCCCAGCATTTT. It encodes CASSYSEGPQHF.

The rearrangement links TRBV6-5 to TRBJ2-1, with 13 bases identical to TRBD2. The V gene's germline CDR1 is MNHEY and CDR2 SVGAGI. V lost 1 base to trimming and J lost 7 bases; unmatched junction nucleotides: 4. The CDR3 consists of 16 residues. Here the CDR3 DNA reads TGTGCCAGCAGTTACTTTCCGGGACTAGCGGGAAATGAGCAGTTCTTC. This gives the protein CASSYFPGLAGNEQFF.

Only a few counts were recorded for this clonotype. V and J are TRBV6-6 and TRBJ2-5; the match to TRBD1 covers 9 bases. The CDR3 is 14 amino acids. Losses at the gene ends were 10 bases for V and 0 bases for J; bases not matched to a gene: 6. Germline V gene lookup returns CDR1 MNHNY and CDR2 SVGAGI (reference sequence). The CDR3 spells CAIDRGMYQETQYF. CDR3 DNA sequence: TGTGCCATAGACAGGGGGATGTACCAAGAGACCCAGTACTTC.

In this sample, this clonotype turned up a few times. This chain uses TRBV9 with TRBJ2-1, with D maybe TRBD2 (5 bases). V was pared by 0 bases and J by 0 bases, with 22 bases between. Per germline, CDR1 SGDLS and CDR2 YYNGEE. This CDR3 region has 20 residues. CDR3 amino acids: CASSVATGFGVGSSYNEQFF. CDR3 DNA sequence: TGTGCCAGCAGCGTAGCTACGGGGTTCGGGGTGGGGAGCTCCTACAATGAGCAGTTCTTC.

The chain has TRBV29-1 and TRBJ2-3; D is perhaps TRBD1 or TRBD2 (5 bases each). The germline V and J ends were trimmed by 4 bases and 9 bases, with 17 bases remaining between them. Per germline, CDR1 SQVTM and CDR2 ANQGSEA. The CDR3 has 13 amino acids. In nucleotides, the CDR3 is TGCAGCGTTGGGGGGATAGGCCCCGGAACGCAGTATTTT. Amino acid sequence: CSVGGIGPGTQYF.

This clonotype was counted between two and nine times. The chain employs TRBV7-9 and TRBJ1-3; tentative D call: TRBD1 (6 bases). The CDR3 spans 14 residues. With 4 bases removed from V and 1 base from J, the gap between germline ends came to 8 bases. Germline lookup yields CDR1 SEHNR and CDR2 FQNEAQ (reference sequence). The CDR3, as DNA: TGTGCCAGCAGCTACAGGGTTTCTGGAAACACCATATATTTT. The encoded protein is CASSYRVSGNTIYF. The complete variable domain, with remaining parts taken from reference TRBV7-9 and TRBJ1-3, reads DTGVSQNPRHKITKRGQNVTFRCDPISEHNRLYWYRQTLGQGPEFLTYFQNEAQLEKSRLLSDRFSAERPKGSFSTLEIQRTEQGDSAMYLCASSYRVSGNTIYFGEGSWLTVV.

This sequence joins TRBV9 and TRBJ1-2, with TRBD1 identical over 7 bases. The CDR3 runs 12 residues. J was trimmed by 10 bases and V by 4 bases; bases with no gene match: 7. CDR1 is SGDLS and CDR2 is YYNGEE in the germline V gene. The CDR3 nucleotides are TGTGCCAGCAGCTCATACAGGGGAGACTACACCTTC. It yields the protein CASSSYRGDYTF.

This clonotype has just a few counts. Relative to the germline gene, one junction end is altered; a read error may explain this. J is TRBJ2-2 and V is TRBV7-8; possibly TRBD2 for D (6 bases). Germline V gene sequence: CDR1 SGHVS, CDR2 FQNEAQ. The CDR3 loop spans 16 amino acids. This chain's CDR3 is CASSLAPGGNTGELFF. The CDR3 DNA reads TGTGCCAGCAGCCTAGCGCCCGGGGGGAACACCGGGGAGCTGTTTTTT. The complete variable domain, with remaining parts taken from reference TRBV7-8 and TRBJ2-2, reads GAGVSQSPRYKVAKRGQDVALRCDPISGHVSLFWYQQALGQGPEFLTYFQNEAQLDKSGLPSDRFFAERPEGSVSTLKIQRTQQEDSAVYLCASSLAPGGNTGELFFGEGSRLTVL.

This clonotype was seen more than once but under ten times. CDR3 bases: TGTGCCAGCACCCTCAGCGGGAGAAGTGGAGAGACCCAGTACTTC. Protein: CASTLSGRSGETQYF. The J gene is TRBJ2-5, the V gene TRBV6-6; 8 bases align to TRBD2. The CDR3 extends over 15 amino acids. Germline CDR1 is MNHNY and CDR2 is SVGAGI (reference sequence). Unmatched junction bases numbered 11, after V lost 7 bases and J lost 4 bases.

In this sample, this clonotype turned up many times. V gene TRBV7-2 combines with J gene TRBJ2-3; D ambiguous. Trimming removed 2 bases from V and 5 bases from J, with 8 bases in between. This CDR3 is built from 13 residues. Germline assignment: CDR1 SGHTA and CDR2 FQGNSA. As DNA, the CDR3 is TGTGCCAGCAGCTTATCCGGGTTAGATACGCAGTATTTT. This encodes CASSLSGLDTQYF.

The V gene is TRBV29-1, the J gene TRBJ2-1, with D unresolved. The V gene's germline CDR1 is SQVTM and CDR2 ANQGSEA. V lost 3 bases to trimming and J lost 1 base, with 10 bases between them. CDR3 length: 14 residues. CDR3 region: CSVDILKSYNEQFF. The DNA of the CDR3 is TGCAGCGTTGATATTTTAAAGTCCTACAATGAGCAGTTCTTC.

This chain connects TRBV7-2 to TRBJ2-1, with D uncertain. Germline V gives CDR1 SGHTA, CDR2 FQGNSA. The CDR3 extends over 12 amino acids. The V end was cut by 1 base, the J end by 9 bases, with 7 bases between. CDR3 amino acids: CASSLGPGEQFF. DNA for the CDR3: TGTGCCAGCAGCTTAGGACCGGGTGAGCAGTTCTTC.

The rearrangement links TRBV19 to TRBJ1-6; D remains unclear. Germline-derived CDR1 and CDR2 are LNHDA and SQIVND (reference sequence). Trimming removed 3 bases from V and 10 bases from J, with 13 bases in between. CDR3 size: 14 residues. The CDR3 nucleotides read TGTGCCAGTAGTATCCACGGATTCGGCTCACCCCTCCACTTT. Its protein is CASSIHGFGSPLHF.

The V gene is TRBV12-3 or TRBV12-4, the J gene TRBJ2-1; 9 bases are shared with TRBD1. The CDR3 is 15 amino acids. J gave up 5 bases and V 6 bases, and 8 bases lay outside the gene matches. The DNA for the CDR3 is TGTGCCAGCAGACCCGGGACAGGGTCCAACAATGAGCAGTTCTTC. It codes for CASRPGTGSNNEQFF.

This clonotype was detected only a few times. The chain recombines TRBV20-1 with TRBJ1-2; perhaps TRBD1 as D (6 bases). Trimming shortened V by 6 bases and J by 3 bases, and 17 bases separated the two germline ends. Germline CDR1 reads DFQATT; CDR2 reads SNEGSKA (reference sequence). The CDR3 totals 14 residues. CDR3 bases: TGCAGTGCCCCAGGTGGGGGCGCGTACTATGGCTACACCTTC. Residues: CSAPGGGAYYGYTF.

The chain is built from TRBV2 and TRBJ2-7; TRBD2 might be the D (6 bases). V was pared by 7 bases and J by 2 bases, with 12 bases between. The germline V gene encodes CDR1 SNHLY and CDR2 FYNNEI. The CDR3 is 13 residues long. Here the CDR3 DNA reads TGTGCCAGCAATGGGGGGTCCACCTACGAGCAGTACTTC. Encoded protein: CASNGGSTYEQYF.

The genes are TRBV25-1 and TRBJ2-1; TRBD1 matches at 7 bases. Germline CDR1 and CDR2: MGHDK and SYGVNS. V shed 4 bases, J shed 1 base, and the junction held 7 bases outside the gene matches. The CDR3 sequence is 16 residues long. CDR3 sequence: CASSVLQGPSYNEQFF. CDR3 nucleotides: TGTGCCAGCAGTGTCCTACAGGGGCCATCCTACAATGAGCAGTTCTTC.

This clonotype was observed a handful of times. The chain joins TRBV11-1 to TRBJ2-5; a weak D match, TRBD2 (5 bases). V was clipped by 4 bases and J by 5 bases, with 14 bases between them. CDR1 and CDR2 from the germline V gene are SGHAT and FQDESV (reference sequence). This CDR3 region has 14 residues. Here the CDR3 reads CASSSGMLGETQYF. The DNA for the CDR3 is TGTGCCAGCAGCTCCGGGATGTTAGGGGAGACCCAGTACTTC.

In DNA, the CDR3 is TGTGCCAGCAGTGAAGGAGAACCCGCAGATACGCAGTATTTT. Its translation: CASSEGEPADTQYF. The chain links TRBV6-1 to TRBJ2-3; no firm D call. CDR1 MNHNS and CDR2 SASEGT come from the germline V gene. The CDR3 has 14 residues. The V and J ends lost 1 base and 4 bases respectively, with 9 bases between them.

CDR3 DNA: TGTGCCAGCAGTTACTCGCCGGCGGGAGGCCGCTACAATGAGCAGTTCTTC. As protein: CASSYSPAGGRYNEQFF. The chain combines TRBV6-2 or TRBV6-3 with TRBJ2-1, with 8 bases lining up with TRBD2. J lost 3 bases, V lost 0 bases, and 7 bases had no gene match. The germline CDR1 and CDR2 sequences are MNHEY and SVGEGT. The CDR3 has 17 amino acids.

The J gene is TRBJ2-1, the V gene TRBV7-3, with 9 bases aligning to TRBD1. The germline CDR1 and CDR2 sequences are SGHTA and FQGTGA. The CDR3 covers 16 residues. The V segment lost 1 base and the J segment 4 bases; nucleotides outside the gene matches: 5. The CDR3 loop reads CASSLIGTGTYNEQFF. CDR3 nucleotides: TGTGCCAGCAGCTTAATCGGGACAGGGACTTACAATGAGCAGTTCTTC. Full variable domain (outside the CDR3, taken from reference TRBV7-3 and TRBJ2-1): GAGVSQTPSNKVTEKGKYVELRCDPISGHTALYWYRQSLGQGPEFLIYFQGTGAADDSGLPNDRFFAVRPEGSVSTLKIQRTERGDSAVYLCASSLIGTGTYNEQFFGPGTRLTVL.

DNA of the CDR3: TGTGCCAGCAGCACACTAGCGACCCGCTCGAGCTCCTACAATGAGCAGTTCTTC. Its protein is CASSTLATRSSSYNEQFF. This chain uses TRBV5-4 with TRBJ2-1; 7 bases match TRBD2. Germline values: CDR1 SGHNT, CDR2 YYREEE (reference sequence). Unmatched junction bases numbered 13, after V lost 4 bases and J lost 0 bases. The CDR3 length is 18 residues.

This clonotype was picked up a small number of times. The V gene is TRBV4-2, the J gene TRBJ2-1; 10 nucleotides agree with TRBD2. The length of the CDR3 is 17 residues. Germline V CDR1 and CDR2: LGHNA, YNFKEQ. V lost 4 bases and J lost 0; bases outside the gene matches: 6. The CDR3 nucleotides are TGTGCCAGCAGCCCACCGACTAGCGGGTCCTCCTACAATGAGCAGTTCTTC. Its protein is CASSPPTSGSSYNEQFF.